These 9 T cell receptor beta chains share one sample of origin, sequenced in a study of T cell responses to AZD1222 COVID-19 vaccine. Here immunoSEQ multiplex PCR was the method, and the copy in TCRdb shows in-frame clones only, minus some. The sample shows about 140,000 clones, around 87% of them seen only once. The sequenced sample was peripheral blood, obtained on day 0 of AZD1222 vaccination. These receptors came from an adult in good health.

Points on this clone: This specimen includes other DNA sequences encoding the same CDR3. The CDR3: CASSVATDTQYF. CDR3 DNA: TGTGCCAGCAGCGTGGCAACAGATACGCAGTATTTT. The chain employs TRBV9 and TRBJ2-3, with D unresolved. Germline CDR1 SGDLS, CDR2 YYNGEE. The CDR3 is 12 amino acids. V dropped 2 bases and J dropped 3 bases, with 4 bases sitting between them.

Only one count was recorded for this clone. The chain couples TRBV7-3 to TRBJ1-3, with D possibly TRBD1 on 5 matching bases. CDR1 SGHTA and CDR2 FQGTGA come from the germline V gene. Trimming took 2 bases from V and 3 from J, leaving 17 bases between them. The CDR3 contains 17 residues. The CDR3 is CASSLVPPGTVGNTIYF. The CDR3 nucleotides read TGTGCCAGCAGCTTAGTTCCCCCCGGGACGGTTGGAAACACCATATATTTT.

This sequence joins TRBV28 and TRBJ1-5; D is ambiguous. This CDR3 spans 16 amino acids. Germline V gene sequence: CDR1 MDHEN, CDR2 SYDVKM. Between the trimmed V and J ends, which lost 1 base and 3 bases, there was a span of 13 bases. CDR3 DNA sequence: TGTGCCAGCAGTTTATCCCGCCTATTAAACAATCAGCCCCAGCATTTT. This gives the protein CASSLSRLLNNQPQHF.

V and J are TRBV30 and TRBJ2-2; D call uncertain. The germline gives CDR1 GTSNPN, CDR2 SVGIG (reference sequence). This CDR3 spans 11 amino acids. Trimming removed 1 base from V and 7 bases from J, with 4 bases in between. In DNA, the CDR3 is TGTGCCTGGAGTGGGAGCGGGGAGCTGTTTTTT. Translating it yields CAWSGSGELFF.

The chain employs TRBV14 and TRBJ2-7, with TRBD2 identical over 9 bases. V shed 4 bases, J shed 5 bases, and the junction held 12 bases outside the gene matches. The CDR3 has 16 residues. CDR1 is SGHDN and CDR2 is FVKESK in the germline V gene. The CDR3 loop is CASSLAGTSLSHEQYF. For the CDR3, the DNA is TGTGCCAGCAGCCTTGCCGGGACTAGCCTGTCTCACGAGCAGTACTTC.

In the case of this clone: The same CDR3 also results from other DNA sequences found in this sample. This CDR3 reads CASSFGQSNTEAFF. The CDR3 nucleotides are TGTGCCAGCAGCTTCGGACAGTCAAACACTGAAGCTTTCTTT. The chain joins TRBV5-4 to TRBJ1-1; D possibly corresponds to TRBD1 (6 bases). This CDR3 has 14 amino acids. Germline CDR1 is SGHNT and CDR2 is YYREEE (reference sequence). The V end lost 2 bases, the J end lost 2 bases, and 10 bases lay between the germline ends. The full variable domain, completed using reference TRBV5-4 and TRBJ1-1, is ETGVTQSPTHLIKTRGQQVTLRCSSQSGHNTVSWYQQALGQGPQFIFQYYREEENGRGNFPPRFSGLQFPNYSSELNVNALELDDSALYLCASSFGQSNTEAFFGQGTRLTVV.

The CDR3 coding sequence is TGCGCCAGCAGCTTGGTGAGTGCGGGAGTTCGCGGGGAGCTGTTTTTT. It translates to CASSLVSAGVRGELFF. The V call is TRBV5-1, the J call TRBJ2-2; 7 nucleotides agree with TRBD2. Germline V gene data show CDR1 as SGHRS and CDR2 as YFSETQ. This CDR3 region has 16 residues. V lost 0 bases to trimming and J lost 7 bases; unmatched junction nucleotides: 9.

This sequence joins TRBV29-1 and TRBJ1-2; TRBD1 matches 9 bases. V trimming: 4 bases; J trimming: 4 bases; junction bases outside the gene matches: 4. Germline CDR1 and CDR2: SQVTM and ANQGSEA. The CDR3 totals 13 residues. The DNA for the CDR3 is TGCAGCGTTGGACTGGACAGGGGCTATGGCTACACCTTC. Its translation: CSVGLDRGYGYTF.

The J gene is TRBJ2-7, the V gene TRBV27, with D tentatively TRBD1 (6 bases). The ends were cut back, 1 base at V and 2 bases at J, with 21 bases in the middle. Germline V gene data show CDR1 as MNHEY and CDR2 as SMNVEV (reference sequence). The length of the CDR3 is 18 residues. The CDR3 here is CASSLLFIVSGEPYEQYF. In DNA, the CDR3 is TGTGCCAGCAGTTTATTATTTATCGTGTCAGGGGAACCCTACGAGCAGTACTTC.